This is a list of T cell receptor beta chains from one sample in a study of OX40 agonist ivuxolimab in advanced cancers. Assay used: immunoSEQ multiplex PCR; TCRdb lists only in-frame clones, some missing. The sample contains more than 45,000 clones, over 75% of which appear only once. The input for sequencing was CD4+ or CD8+ T cells sorted from blood, taken in a trial of the OX40 agonist ivuxolimab. These TCRs come from an adult with an advanced solid tumor such as melanoma, head and neck, liver or kidney cancer. Both conserved end residues are part of each CDR3. D genes are given only for firm matches. The size field is filled for only some rows; it gives once, few, many or a size class.

v_call	d_call	clone_size	j_call	cdr3_aa	cdr3_nt
TRBV7-1	TRBD1	NA	TRBJ2-4	CASSFTSGTGKNIQYF	TGTGCCAGCAGCTTCACCTCCGGGACAGGGAAAAACATTCAGTACTTC
TRBV5-4	NA	few	TRBJ1-2	CASSGSRYGYTF	TGTGCCAGCAGCGGTTCTCGCTATGGCTACACCTTC
TRBV30	NA	NA	TRBJ1-5	CAWSRPNQPQHF	TGTGCCTGGAGCCGGCCCAATCAGCCCCAGCATTTT
TRBV19	NA	once	TRBJ2-1	CASSIGSSYNEQFF	TGTGCCAGTAGTATTGGCAGCTCCTACAATGAGCAGTTCTTC
TRBV28	NA	few	TRBJ2-1	CASSFLGETYNEQFF	TGTGCCAGCAGTTTTCTGGGAGAGACCTACAATGAGCAGTTCTTC
TRBV19	TRBD1	NA	TRBJ2-1	CASSIDPRQGYEQFF	TGTGCCAGTAGTATAGATCCGAGACAGGGGTATGAGCAGTTCTTC
TRBV9	TRBD1	NA	TRBJ1-3	CASSQGVGGNTIYF	TGTGCCAGCAGCCAGGGGGTAGGTGGAAACACCATATATTTT
TRBV18	TRBD1	NA	TRBJ2-7	CASSPRDSTYEQYF	TGTGCCAGCTCACCCCGGGACAGTACCTACGAGCAGTACTTC
TRBV6-6	NA	NA	TRBJ1-6	CASSYSVSPLHF	TGTGCCAGCAGTTACTCGGTTTCACCCCTCCACTTT
TRBV6-5	NA	NA	TRBJ1-1	CASSRNSDEAFF	TGTGCCAGCAGTCGAAACAGTGACGAAGCTTTCTTT
TRBV4-2	TRBD1	NA	TRBJ2-7	CASSQEWAGGSYEQYF	TGTGCCAGCAGCCAAGAGTGGGCAGGGGGATCCTACGAGCAGTACTTC
TRBV28	TRBD1	NA	TRBJ2-2	CASSRQGAGGELFF	TGTGCCAGCAGTCGGCAGGGGGCAGGCGGGGAGCTGTTTTTT
TRBV30	NA	NA	TRBJ2-4	CAWSEVGQSRNIQYF	TGTGCCTGGAGTGAGGTTGGACAGTCCCGAAACATTCAGTACTTC
TRBV13	NA	NA	TRBJ2-6	CASRGGQLSGANVLTF	TGTGCCAGCAGGGGGGGACAGCTCTCTGGGGCCAACGTCCTGACTTTC
TRBV2	NA	NA	TRBJ2-7	CASTGGYEQYF	TGTGCCAGCACCGGGGGTTACGAGCAGTACTTC
TRBV19	NA	NA	TRBJ1-5	CASSPTRGVGDQPQHF	TGTGCCAGTAGTCCGACAAGGGGTGTGGGAGATCAGCCCCAGCATTTT
TRBV18	NA	NA	TRBJ2-5	CASSPTGEETQYF	TGTGCCAGCTCACCGACAGGAGAAGAGACCCAGTACTTC
TRBV18	TRBD2	once	TRBJ2-4	CASSSTPSGIKNIQYF	TGTGCCAGCTCCTCAACCCCGAGCGGGATAAAAAACATTCAGTACTTC
TRBV6-1	TRBD1	once	TRBJ2-1	CASSEAGAGGGNEQFF	TGTGCCAGCAGTGAAGCGGGGGCAGGGGGCGGCAATGAGCAGTTCTTC
TRBV27	NA	NA	TRBJ2-7	CASSPEGPRAYEQYF	TGTGCCAGCAGTCCCGAGGGCCCGCGAGCGTACGAGCAGTACTTC
TRBV6-5	NA	NA	TRBJ2-7	CASSPGRRGTYEQYF	TGTGCCAGCAGTCCGGGACGGCGGGGAACTTACGAGCAGTACTTC
TRBV7-2	NA	NA	TRBJ1-1	CASSLDRLNTEAFF	TGTGCCAGCAGCTTAGACAGGCTGAACACTGAAGCTTTCTTT
TRBV5-8	NA	NA	TRBJ2-7	CASSLFYGNPDYEQYF	TGTGCCAGCAGCTTATTTTACGGGAACCCAGACTACGAGCAGTACTTC
TRBV6-5	NA	NA	TRBJ1-3	CASSPVGVGNTIYF	TGTGCCAGCAGTCCCGTCGGGGTCGGAAACACCATATATTTT